This TCR beta chain was recorded in a study of monozygotic twins with inflammatory bowel disease. Study-level results: The analysis failed to separate different T cell subtypes.

No sorting of T cells preceded isolation of total RNA from whole blood. TCRdb reprocessed the 5' RACE reads, keeping one entry per CDR3 protein, no DNA. The record lists some 440,000 distinct CDR3 sequences, of which the ten most abundant hold around 2.4%. With respect to this clonotype: Its antigen remains unidentified.

CDR1 is MNHNS and CDR2 is SASEGT in the germline V gene. This CDR3 contains 14 residues. The rearrangement links TRBV6-1 to TRBJ1-2; TCRdb indicates TRBD1, and absent DNA this call remains unverified. The specimen sequenced was blood. The clonotype originates from a human donor with ulcerative colitis or Crohn's disease, or a healthy co-twin of an affected twin (not recorded which). This CDR3 is CASSDRTGGKGYTF.